This entry lists 8 T cell receptor beta chains sequenced from one sample in a study of T cell responses to AZD1222 COVID-19 vaccine. Sequencing used immunoSEQ multiplex PCR; TCRdb keeps in-frame clones, though not all of them. The sample yields approximately 110,000 clones, just under 95% seen once. The sample was peripheral blood, taken on day 0 of AZD1222 vaccination. The receptor source for this set is an adult in good health.

The CDR3 nucleotides are TGTGCCAGCAGTCCCGGGACAGGGGATTTGTATAGCAATCAGCCCCAGCATTTT. Translating it yields CASSPGTGDLYSNQPQHF. The chain is built from TRBV6-6 and TRBJ1-5; 10 bases are shared with TRBD1. The CDR3 runs to 18 residues. Trimming cost V 5 bases and J 0 bases; bases outside gene matches: 10. Germline CDR1 is MNHNY and CDR2 is SVGAGI (reference sequence).

This chain joins TRBV9 and TRBJ1-1; D gene ambiguous. Trimming removed 4 bases from V and 1 base from J, with 14 bases in between. The CDR3 is 15 residues long. Germline V gives CDR1 SGDLS, CDR2 YYNGEE. CDR3: CASSPQDLKNTEAFF. The CDR3 bases are TGTGCCAGCAGCCCCCAGGACCTCAAGAACACTGAAGCTTTCTTT.

This chain uses TRBV11-2 with TRBJ1-1; weak D call: TRBD1 (5 bases). CDR1 SGHAT and CDR2 FQNNGV come from the germline V gene. The CDR3 sequence is 15 residues long. V lost 3 bases and J 1 base, leaving 12 bases between the germline ends. The CDR3 coding sequence is TGTGCCAGCAGCTTTTTACAGGACCCGAACACTGAAGCTTTCTTT. Its protein is CASSFLQDPNTEAFF.

V gene TRBV7-9 combines with J gene TRBJ1-1, with D unresolved. V was cut by 1 base and J by 7 bases, with 13 bases left in between. The CDR3 runs to 14 residues. CDR1 is SEHNR, CDR2 FQNEAQ, per germline (reference sequence). DNA of the CDR3: TGTGCCAGCAGCTTAGTCACCGGGTCTCGTGAAGCTTTCTTT. This codes for CASSLVTGSREAFF.

The CDR3 here is CATTLNPGQFSMGYTF. In DNA, the CDR3 is TGTGCCACCACACTTAATCCGGGACAGTTCTCTATGGGCTACACCTTC. The V call is TRBV28, the J call TRBJ1-2, with 7 bases identical to TRBD1. Germline V gene data show CDR1 as MDHEN and CDR2 as SYDVKM. This CDR3 has 16 amino acids. J gave up 8 bases and V 10 bases, and 22 bases lay outside the gene matches.

The chain joins TRBV7-7 to TRBJ2-7; 10 nucleotides match TRBD1. The V segment lost 6 bases and the J segment 7 bases; nucleotides outside the gene matches: 12. CDR3 length: 15 amino acids. Per the germline V gene, CDR1 is SSHAT and CDR2 is FNYEAQ (reference sequence). This CDR3 reads CASSPRTGGIGEQYF. CDR3 nucleotide sequence: TGTGCCAGCAGTCCCCGGACAGGGGGGATCGGGGAGCAGTACTTC. Full variable domain (missing parts from reference TRBV7-7 and TRBJ2-7): GAGVSQSPRYKVTKRGQDVTLRCDPISSHATLYWYQQALGQGPEFLTYFNYEAQPDKSGLPSDRFSAERPEGSISTLTIQRTEQRDSAMYRCASSPRTGGIGEQYFGPGTRLTVT.

Comment on this clone: Relative to the germline gene, one junction end is altered; a read error may explain this. The chain joins TRBV2 to TRBJ2-1, with D unclear. The CDR3 is 11 amino acids. CDR1 is SNHLY and CDR2 is FYNNEI in the germline V gene. CDR3 bases: TGTGCCAGCAGTGATTTGGCGGTGTGGATCTTC. Residues: CASSDLAVWIF.

The rearrangement links TRBV7-6 to TRBJ1-3, with 7 bases fitting TRBD1. Losses at the gene ends were 4 bases for V and 1 base for J; bases not matched to a gene: 13. The V gene's germline CDR1 is SGHVS and CDR2 FNYEAQ. The CDR3 has 18 residues. The CDR3 loop is CASSSSPGQRLSGNTIYF. The CDR3 DNA sequence: TGTGCCAGCAGCTCGTCACCGGGACAGCGTTTATCTGGAAACACCATATATTTT.